A single T cell receptor beta chain is shown here with its context. The junction departs from the called germline gene at one end, perhaps through a read error. This entry comes from a study of neoadjuvant nivolumab and ipilimumab in lung cancer. Using immunoSEQ multiplex PCR, the repertoire was profiled, and TCRdb retains in-frame clones only, with some absent. The sample gives 17,000 or so clones, roughly four fifths of which show up once; about 7.8% is in the top ten. Germline CDR1 SNHLY, CDR2 FYNNEI. The CDR3 loop spans 14 amino acids. The receptor's source is an adult with non-small cell lung cancer. The V and J genes are TRBV2 and TRBJ1-6; 7 bases line up with TRBD1. The sequenced sample was tumor tissue, obtained after neoadjuvant nivolumab, alone or with ipilimumab, at or shortly before surgery. The CDR3 sequence: CASSQAGGNSPLHF. In nucleotides, the CDR3 is TGTGCCAGCAGTCAAGCAGGGGGTAATTCACCCCTCCACTTT.